Shown below are 26 T cell receptor beta chains from a single sample sequenced in a study of T cell repertoires in cytomegalovirus infection (dated by TCRdb to between 2018 and 2021). Antigen specificity for these receptors is unknown. Interpreted using the paper, the treatment or condition label stands for: in vitro stimulation with specific CMV peptide epitopes to enrich CMV-specific T cells. Instrument used: Illumina HiSeq 1500. TCRdb reworked the public reads: Q25 trimming with fastp, MiXCR clone assembly, productive beta chains retained. For every CDR3 protein sequence, its rows merge into one entry that carries the most common genes and DNA. The sample data list roughly 860,000 distinct CDR3 sequences, and 30% to 35% of these were observed just once. Roughly 12% of the sample is in the top ten clones. Specimen: cultured CD8+ T cells from PBMCs, collected from culture after CMV antigen stimulation. The receptor set was obtained from a human donor in good health (CMV status not recorded). Some clones in this sample may be carry-over from other donors' samples.

V and J are TRBV2 and TRBJ2-1; D possibly uses TRBD1 or TRBD2 (5 bases each). Germline CDR1 SNHLY, CDR2 FYNNEI. The CDR3 is made up of 16 amino acids. V lost 6 bases and J 7 bases, leaving 22 bases between the germline ends. The CDR3 here is CASSRSRDGVVNEQFF. In DNA form, the CDR3 reads TGTGCCAGCAGCCGAAGCCGGGACGGCGTAGTGAATGAGCAGTTCTTC.

V usage is TRBV19 and J usage is TRBJ1-1; D is undetermined. The CDR3 is 15 amino acids. Trimming shortened V by 6 bases and J by 6 bases, and 20 bases separated the two germline ends. Germline CDR1 reads LNHDA; CDR2 reads SQIVND (reference sequence). CDR3 bases: TGTGCCAGTAGCTTAAGGTGGGTGAAGGTGGCTGAAGCTTTCTTT. This gives the protein CASSLRWVKVAEAFF.

V gene TRBV10-3 combines with J gene TRBJ2-7, with 8 bases fitting TRBD1. The CDR3 runs to 14 residues. Losses at the gene ends were 0 bases for V and 4 bases for J; bases not matched to a gene: 2. CDR1 and CDR2 (germline): ENHRY, SYGVKD. The CDR3 region has the DNA TGTGCCATCAGTGAGTCCGGACAGGGTTACGAGCAGTACTTC. This gives the protein CAISESGQGYEQYF.

This clonotype was observed a handful of times. V usage is TRBV5-6 and J usage is TRBJ2-1; the match to TRBD2 covers 10 bases. V trimming: 0 bases; J trimming: 10 bases; junction bases outside the gene matches: 16. The CDR3 is 18 residues long. Germline values: CDR1 SGHDT, CDR2 YYEEEE. DNA for the CDR3: TGTGCCAGCAGCTTGGAATGGAAGGGACTAGCGCCCCGGGGAGAGCAGTTCTTC. Amino acids: CASSLEWKGLAPRGEQFF.

Written as DNA, the CDR3 is TGCAGTGCTAGAGAGCGGGCTACTAACTATGGCTACACCTTC. Translation gives CSARERATNYGYTF. The chain recombines TRBV20-1 with TRBJ1-2; the D is unclear. The CDR3 has 14 amino acids. Germline CDR1 is DFQATT and CDR2 is SNEGSKA (reference sequence). With 0 bases removed from V and 0 bases from J, the gap between germline ends came to 8 bases.

This clonotype was counted only a few times. The rearrangement uses TRBV7-6 and TRBJ2-1; 8 bases line up with TRBD2. CDR1 is SGHVS and CDR2 is FNYEAQ in the germline V gene. V was pared by 5 bases and J by 8 bases, with 8 bases of the junction left unmatched. The CDR3 is made up of 14 amino acids. The CDR3 nucleotides read TGTGCCAGCAGCACGAACGGGGGGGGGGATGAGCAGTTCTTC. Protein product: CASSTNGGGDEQFF.

CDR3 amino acids: CASSMRGDYGYTF. CDR3 sequence (DNA): TGTGCCAGCAGCATGAGGGGGGACTATGGCTACACCTTC. This sequence joins TRBV13 and TRBJ1-2; perhaps TRBD1 as D (6 bases). V shed 5 bases and J shed 3 bases, with 10 bases lying between them. CDR1 is PRHDT and CDR2 is FYEKMQ in the germline V gene (reference sequence). The CDR3 loop spans 13 amino acids.

This clonotype was counted only a few times. The DNA of the CDR3 is TGTGCCAGCAGTAGGGACCTTTCCTACAATGAGCAGTTCTTC. Protein sequence: CASSRDLSYNEQFF. The V and J genes are TRBV12-3 or TRBV12-4 and TRBJ2-1; either TRBD1 or TRBD2 may supply D (5 bases each). This CDR3 region has 14 residues. V lost 5 bases to trimming and J lost 1 base, with 9 bases between them.

The chain has TRBV4-3 and TRBJ2-5, with D perhaps TRBD1 (5 bases). V was shortened by 8 bases and J by 2 bases, with 12 bases between the two germline ends. Germline CDR1 and CDR2: LGHNA and YSLEER. CDR3 length: 13 amino acids. The CDR3 coding sequence is TGCGCCAGCTCTATAGACAGTCAAGAGACCCAGTACTTC. Protein: CASSIDSQETQYF.

The rearrangement uses TRBV12-3 or TRBV12-4 and TRBJ2-2; 10 bases fit TRBD2. Unmatched junction bases numbered 7, after V lost 7 bases and J lost 2 bases. This CDR3 region has 16 residues. CDR3 residues: CASNPSGGPNTGELFF. The CDR3 DNA is TGTGCCAGCAATCCTAGCGGGGGCCCAAACACCGGGGAGCTGTTTTTT.

The chain couples TRBV20-1 to TRBJ2-5, with no clear D. The CDR3 extends over 14 amino acids. Trimming cost V 0 bases and J 0 bases, with 8 bases left between them. Germline V CDR1 and CDR2: DFQATT, SNEGSKA (reference sequence). The CDR3 DNA reads TGCAGTGCTAGAGAGGCACTATACCAAGAGACCCAGTACTTC. Protein sequence: CSAREALYQETQYF.

This clonotype was seen many times. This rearrangement joins TRBV27 to TRBJ1-1; weak D call: TRBD1 (6 bases). Deletions cut 0 bases from V and 3 bases from J, with 11 bases between. The CDR3 spans 15 residues. Germline V gene sequence: CDR1 MNHEY, CDR2 SMNVEV (reference sequence). The CDR3 DNA follows: TGTGCCAGCAGTTTATCCTGGGGGGGCTACACTGAAGCTTTCTTT. Protein sequence: CASSLSWGGYTEAFF.

The rearrangement uses TRBV2 and TRBJ2-1; D gene unclear. Germline assignment: CDR1 SNHLY and CDR2 FYNNEI. Trimming cost V 7 bases and J 6 bases, with 10 bases left between them. The length of the CDR3 is 12 residues. The CDR3 nucleotides read TGTGCCAGCATTGAGCGAAGCAATGAGCAGTTCTTC. Residues: CASIERSNEQFF.

This clonotype was picked up a small number of times. The chain is built from TRBV12-3 or TRBV12-4 and TRBJ2-1, with 14 bases lining up with TRBD2. With 7 bases clipped from V and 4 bases from J, the junction kept 6 bases outside the gene matches. This CDR3 contains 16 residues. CDR3 coding DNA: TGTGCCAGCAAAGGGACTAGCGGGGGCCAATACAATGAGCAGTTCTTC. This translates into CASKGTSGGQYNEQFF.

Comments on this clonotype: The junction shows a germline mismatch at one end, possibly a read error. V is TRBV4-1 and J is TRBJ2-3; 9 bases agree with TRBD2. The germline CDR1 and CDR2 sequences are MGHRA and YSYEKL. This CDR3 region has 17 residues. The CDR3 is CASSPSLGLAYPDTQYF. CDR3 nucleotide sequence: TGTGCCAGCAGCCCTTCTTTGGGACTAGCCTACCCAGATACGCAGTATTTT.

This clonotype was observed a handful of times. The rearrangement uses TRBV4-1 and TRBJ1-2; D possibly corresponds to TRBD1 (5 bases). This CDR3 contains 17 residues. CDR1 is MGHRA, CDR2 YSYEKL, per germline. Trimming stripped 0 bases from V and 5 bases from J, with 19 bases between. CDR3 DNA: TGCGCCAGCAGCCAAGACGATACGAGGGACTGGATTTATGGCTACACCTTC. This encodes CASSQDDTRDWIYGYTF.

The V gene is TRBV12-3 or TRBV12-4, the J gene TRBJ2-7, with 8 bases that match TRBD1. This CDR3 has 17 amino acids. V lost 0 bases to trimming and J lost 2 bases; unmatched junction nucleotides: 9. The chain's CDR3 is CASSLAGGQVSTYEQYF. The DNA for the CDR3 is TGTGCCAGCAGTTTAGCAGGGGGACAGGTATCTACCTACGAGCAGTACTTC.

A few counts support this clonotype. The V and J genes are TRBV7-6 and TRBJ1-5; the D gene is possibly TRBD1 (5 bases). Germline V gene data show CDR1 as SGHVS and CDR2 as FNYEAQ. With 4 bases removed from V and 5 bases from J, the gap between germline ends came to 15 bases. This CDR3 comprises 15 residues. CDR3 loop: CASSSLLDNHQPQHF. The CDR3 coding sequence is TGTGCCAGCAGCTCCCTACTGGACAACCATCAGCCCCAGCATTTT. The whole variable domain, filled in from reference TRBV7-6 and TRBJ1-5, reads GAGVSQSPRYKVTKRGQDVALRCDPISGHVSLYWYRQALGQGPEFLTYFNYEAQQDKSGLPNDRFSAERPEGSISTLTIQRTEQRDSAMYRCASSSLLDNHQPQHFGDGTRLSIL.

V is TRBV24-1 and J is TRBJ2-4; perhaps TRBD1 as D (6 bases). Germline loops: CDR1 KGHDR, CDR2 SFDVKD. Trimming removed 5 bases at V and 10 bases at J, with 20 bases between. The CDR3 extends over 15 amino acids. CDR3 loop: CATSARDKTPPIQYF. In DNA, the CDR3 is TGTGCCACCAGTGCTCGGGACAAGACCCCCCCTATTCAGTACTTC.

This clonotype was picked up many times. V gene TRBV7-6 combines with J gene TRBJ2-1; possibly TRBD1 for D (6 bases). V lost 8 bases and J lost 0, with 11 bases in between. The CDR3 length is 14 residues. CDR1 is SGHVS, CDR2 FNYEAQ, per germline. The CDR3 spells CASGRDNSYNEQFF. CDR3 nucleotide sequence: TGTGCCAGCGGCAGGGACAACTCCTACAATGAGCAGTTCTTC.

The chain joins TRBV6-1 to TRBJ2-1; 7 positions match TRBD1. Germline V gene lookup returns CDR1 MNHNS and CDR2 SASEGT. The length of the CDR3 is 15 residues. J gave up 6 bases and V 6 bases, and 11 bases lay outside the gene matches. CDR3 nucleotide sequence: TGTGCCAGCAGGGTGAGGGGGCAGGTGGCCAATGAGCAGTTCTTC. Translating gives CASRVRGQVANEQFF.

This chain links TRBV6-1 with TRBJ2-3; D uncertain. Between the trimmed V and J ends, which lost 6 bases and 0 bases, there was a span of 19 bases. The CDR3 sequence is 17 residues long. Germline CDR1 MNHNS, CDR2 SASEGT. As DNA, the CDR3 is TGTGCCAGCAGCGAATTAGATCGTGGGCTGAGCACAGATACGCAGTATTTT. Translation gives CASSELDRGLSTDTQYF.

A remark on this clonotype: A clone one base away is much larger, so this may be a read error. The CDR3 does not close with the conserved phenylalanine or tryptophan, likely indicating a read error. The chain couples TRBV7-6 to TRBJ2-1; D unclear. The length of the CDR3 is 12 residues. Trimming cost V 1 base and J 12 bases, with 10 bases left between them. From germline, CDR1 is SGHVS and CDR2 FNYEAQ. For the CDR3, the DNA is TGTGCCAGCAGCTTAGTGGAAATGAGGCAGTTCGTC. It yields the protein CASSLVEMRQFV.

This clonotype was counted a single time. The rearrangement uses TRBV19 and TRBJ1-6; D gene uncertain. This CDR3 region has 12 residues. Trimming stripped 4 bases from V and 15 bases from J, with 13 bases between. Germline loops: CDR1 LNHDA, CDR2 SQIVND (reference sequence). CDR3 DNA sequence: TGTGCCAGTAGTAGATTTGACGGGGTCCTCCACTTT. It translates to CASSRFDGVLHF.

This clonotype was recorded many times. This rearrangement joins TRBV7-8 to TRBJ2-7; either TRBD1 or TRBD2 may supply D (5 bases each). The V end was cut by 0 bases, the J end by 3 bases, with 6 bases between. Germline V gives CDR1 SGHVS, CDR2 FQNEAQ. The CDR3 runs 13 residues. The CDR3 sequence: CASSLAGDYEQYV. The DNA for the CDR3 is TGTGCCAGCAGCTTAGCGGGGGACTACGAGCAGTACGTC.

This clonotype was seen only once. The chain combines TRBV20-1 with TRBJ1-5; D may be TRBD1 (5 bases). Germline V gene data show CDR1 as DFQATT and CDR2 as SNEGSKA (reference sequence). This CDR3 has 10 residues. In DNA, the CDR3 is TGCAGCCGCCCCAGGGAGCCCCAGCATTTT. Amino acids: CSRPREPQHF.